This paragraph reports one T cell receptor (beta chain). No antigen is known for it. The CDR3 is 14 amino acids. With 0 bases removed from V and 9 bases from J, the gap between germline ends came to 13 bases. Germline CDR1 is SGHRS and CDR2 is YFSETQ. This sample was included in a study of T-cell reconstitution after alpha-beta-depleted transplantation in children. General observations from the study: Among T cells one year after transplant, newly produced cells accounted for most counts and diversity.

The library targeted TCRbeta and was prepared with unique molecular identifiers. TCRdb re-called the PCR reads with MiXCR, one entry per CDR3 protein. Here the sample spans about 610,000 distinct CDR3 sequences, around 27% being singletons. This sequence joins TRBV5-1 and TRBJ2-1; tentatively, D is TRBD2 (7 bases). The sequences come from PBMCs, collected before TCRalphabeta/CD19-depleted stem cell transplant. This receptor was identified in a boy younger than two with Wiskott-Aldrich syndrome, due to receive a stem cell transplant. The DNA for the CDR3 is TGCGCCAGCAGCTTGGTCGGCGGGGGCCTTGAGCAGTTCTTC. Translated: CASSLVGGGLEQFF.